A single sample is the source of the 20 T cell receptor beta chains below, sequenced in a study of response to subunit inactivated influenza vaccine. TCRdb itself ran the RT-PCR reads through MiXCR, one entry per CDR3 protein. Of approximately 700,000 distinct CDR3 sequences listed, 11% to 15% were seen once; the top ten hold around 6.5%. Source: PBMCs from blood, taken roughly 15 days before vaccination. These receptors originate from a man aged 50-60 years who received an inactivated influenza vaccine.

This clonotype was seen more than once but under ten times. V gene TRBV11-2 combines with J gene TRBJ2-5; TRBD1 matches at 9 bases. Germline assignment: CDR1 SGHAT and CDR2 FQNNGV. This CDR3 is built from 15 residues. V trimming: 6 bases; J trimming: 5 bases; junction bases outside the gene matches: 10. CDR3 in amino acids: CASSWTGAEGETQYF. The CDR3, as DNA: TGTGCCAGCAGTTGGACAGGGGCGGAGGGTGAGACCCAGTACTTC.

The J gene is TRBJ2-1, the V gene TRBV7-2, with 9 nucleotides matching TRBD1. The V segment lost 5 bases and the J segment 0 bases; nucleotides outside the gene matches: 8. Germline CDR1 and CDR2: SGHTA and FQGNSA. There are 17 residues in the CDR3. CDR3 DNA: TGTGCCAGCAGCCTAACAGGGGGCGCCTCCTCCTACAATGAGCAGTTCTTC. It yields the protein CASSLTGGASSYNEQFF. The whole variable domain, remainder taken from reference TRBV7-2 and TRBJ2-1, is GAGVSQSPSNKVTEKGKDVELRCDPISGHTALYWYRQSLGQGLEFLIYFQGNSAPDKSGLPSDRFSAERTGGSVSTLTIQRTQQEDSAVYLCASSLTGGASSYNEQFFGPGTRLTVL.

J is TRBJ2-5 and V is TRBV7-2; D is unresolved. V lost 0 bases and J lost 4, with 18 bases in between. The CDR3 is 17 amino acids. Germline CDR1 SGHTA, CDR2 FQGNSA. The CDR3 DNA reads as TGTGCCAGCAGCTTAGCTAGGATGAGAAGCCAAAGAGAGACCCAGTACTTC. This sequence encodes CASSLARMRSQRETQYF.

The genes are TRBV20-1 and TRBJ2-5; D is possibly TRBD1 (5 bases). The CDR3 is 14 amino acids. In germline, CDR1 is DFQATT, CDR2 SNEGSKA (reference sequence). Trimming took 5 bases from V and 4 from J, leaving 17 bases between them. CDR3 in amino acids: CSASSPVGRETQYF. The CDR3 nucleotides are TGCAGTGCTTCCTCCCCGGTGGGGCGAGAGACCCAGTACTTC.

V is TRBV7-2 and J is TRBJ2-2, with D unclear. This CDR3 is 14 amino acids long. Per the germline V gene, CDR1 is SGHTA and CDR2 is FQGNSA. V lost 2 bases and J lost 3, with 7 bases in between. The CDR3 loop reads CASSLIQHTGELFF. The DNA of the CDR3 is TGTGCCAGCAGCTTAATCCAGCACACCGGGGAGCTGTTTTTT.

This clonotype was found a few times. The chain links TRBV6-1 to TRBJ1-2; no clear D gene. The germline CDR1 and CDR2 sequences are MNHNS and SASEGT. This CDR3 is 14 amino acids long. Trimming stripped 5 bases from V and 3 bases from J, with 13 bases between. DNA of the CDR3: TGTGCCAGCAGTCTCAGACGGACCGACTATGGCTACACCTTC. This translates into CASSLRRTDYGYTF.

This clonotype has only a few counts. The chain links TRBV16 to TRBJ2-3; 9 nucleotides match TRBD2. Germline values: CDR1 KGHSY, CDR2 FQNENV. J gave up 4 bases and V 2 bases, and 4 bases lay outside the gene matches. The CDR3 extends over 15 amino acids. CDR3 nucleotides: TGTGCCAGCAGCCAACTGGCGGGAGGGGCAGATACGCAGTATTTT. This encodes CASSQLAGGADTQYF. Complete variable domain (other parts from reference TRBV16 and TRBJ2-3): GEEVAQTPKHLVRGEGQKAKLYCAPIKGHSYVFWYQQVLKNEFKFLISFQNENVFDETGMPKERFSAKCLPNSPCSLEIQATKLEDSAVYFCASSQLAGGADTQYFGPGTRLTVL.

This clonotype was seen a handful of times. This chain links TRBV7-2 with TRBJ2-7; tentatively, D is TRBD1 or TRBD2 (5 bases each). V gave up 5 bases and J gave up 4 bases, with 15 bases separating them. CDR3 length equals 14 residues. Germline V lookup: CDR1 SGHTA, CDR2 FQGNSA. In nucleotides, the CDR3 is TGTGCCAGCAGCCCCCCCGGGACCCTGTACGAGCAGTACTTC. Translation gives CASSPPGTLYEQYF.

This chain connects TRBV12-3 or TRBV12-4 to TRBJ2-5; a weak D match, TRBD1 (7 bases). The ends were cut back, 6 bases at V and 4 bases at J, with 12 bases in the middle. This CDR3 comprises 13 residues. CDR3 nucleotides: TGTGCCAGCAGCACAGGGGAGGCAGAGACCCAGTACTTC. It translates to CASSTGEAETQYF.

V usage is TRBV20-1 and J usage is TRBJ1-4; 11 nucleotides line up with TRBD1. Germline CDR1 DFQATT, CDR2 SNEGSKA (reference sequence). V trimming: 7 bases; J trimming: 8 bases; junction bases outside the gene matches: 6. The CDR3 has 13 residues. The CDR3 sequence is CSGTGGGEEKLFF. DNA for the CDR3: TGCAGTGGGACAGGGGGCGGTGAGGAAAAACTGTTTTTT.

V usage is TRBV10-3 and J usage is TRBJ2-7, with D tentatively TRBD1 (6 bases). The CDR3 covers 15 residues. The germline V gene has CDR1 ENHRY and CDR2 SYGVKD. V gave up 0 bases and J gave up 2 bases, with 11 bases separating them. The CDR3 nucleotides read TGTGCCATCAGTGAGTCTGGGGACAAGACCTACGAGCAGTACTTC. Translation gives CAISESGDKTYEQYF.

This clonotype was counted between two and nine times. The chain recombines TRBV10-3 with TRBJ2-1; D is uncertain. The CDR3 has 15 residues. The germline V and J ends were trimmed by 2 bases and 5 bases, with 13 bases remaining between them. CDR1 is ENHRY, CDR2 SYGVKD, per germline. Here the CDR3 reads CAISEVFRRDNEQFF. The CDR3 region has the DNA TGTGCCATCAGTGAGGTTTTCCGGCGCGACAATGAGCAGTTCTTC.

This clonotype was counted a few times. This chain links TRBV28 with TRBJ2-5, with 7 bases identical to TRBD1. V lost 6 bases, J lost 10 bases, and 11 bases stayed unmatched. The germline V gene has CDR1 MDHEN and CDR2 SYDVKM. The CDR3 totals 13 residues. Here the CDR3 DNA reads TGTGCCAGCAGCCAGAGGGACAGCCGCGGCCAGTACTTC. This encodes CASSQRDSRGQYF.

The chain has TRBV5-1 and TRBJ1-2; D perhaps matches TRBD1 (5 bases). Germline CDR1 is SGHRS and CDR2 is YFSETQ. This CDR3 is built from 15 residues. Trimming removed 0 bases from V and 5 bases from J, with 14 bases in between. The CDR3 region is CASSLALRDGYGYTF. DNA of the CDR3: TGCGCCAGCAGCTTGGCCCTCCGGGACGGATATGGCTACACCTTC.

The sample holds a few counts of this clonotype. This sequence joins TRBV20-1 and TRBJ2-7; D not certain. CDR3 length: 11 residues. The V and J ends lost 5 bases and 3 bases respectively, with 8 bases between them. CDR1 and CDR2 from the germline V gene are DFQATT and SNEGSKA (reference sequence). For the CDR3, the DNA is TGCAGTGCTCCCGAACACTACGAGCAGTACTTC. This encodes CSAPEHYEQYF.

The chain uses TRBV9 and TRBJ2-1; weak D call: TRBD2 (5 bases). V was pared by 0 bases and J by 5 bases, with 9 bases between. The CDR3 has 14 amino acids. Germline loops: CDR1 SGDLS, CDR2 YYNGEE. CDR3 bases: TGTGCCAGCAGCGTAGGGGCGGGCAACAATGAGCAGTTCTTC. This encodes CASSVGAGNNEQFF.

This clonotype was observed a handful of times. The chain carries TRBV6-1 and TRBJ2-3; no clear D. V lost 6 bases and J lost 1, with 8 bases in between. CDR3 length: 13 residues. Germline lookup yields CDR1 MNHNS and CDR2 SASEGT. The CDR3 bases are TGTGCCAGCAGGCGAGAGGGCACAGATACGCAGTATTTT. Translating it yields CASRREGTDTQYF.

This chain connects TRBV20-1 to TRBJ1-1, with 10 nucleotides matching TRBD1. The CDR3 is 11 residues long. The germline V gene has CDR1 DFQATT and CDR2 SNEGSKA (reference sequence). The CDR3, as DNA: TGCAGGGGGACAGGGGACACTGAAGCTTTCTTT. Its translation: CRGTGDTEAFF.

This clonotype was counted many times. This rearrangement joins TRBV5-1 to TRBJ2-3; D unresolved. Looked up from germline, CDR1 is SGHRS and CDR2 is YFSETQ. Trimming took 4 bases from V and 2 from J, leaving 11 bases between them. CDR3 length: 14 residues. The CDR3 region is CASSPAAYTDTQYF. DNA for the CDR3: TGCGCCAGCAGCCCGGCCGCTTACACAGATACGCAGTATTTT.

The rearrangement joins TRBV9 to TRBJ2-7; 10 positions agree with TRBD2. CDR3 length: 15 residues. The V segment lost 4 bases and the J segment 4 bases; nucleotides outside the gene matches: 8. Germline V lookup: CDR1 SGDLS, CDR2 YYNGEE. The CDR3 DNA reads as TGTGCCAGCAGCCCAGGGACTAGCGCGACTTACGAGCAGTACTTC. Protein: CASSPGTSATYEQYF.